This TCR beta chain was sequenced in a study of T-cell reconstitution after alpha-beta-depleted transplantation in children. Study conclusions and caveats: Several hundred expanded graft clones reportedly supplied alpha-beta T cells about two months after transplant.

Concerning this clonotype: Its target is unknown.

Unique molecular identifiers were used to barcode this TCRbeta library. TCRdb itself ran the PCR reads through MiXCR, one entry per CDR3 protein. The table has approximately 270,000 distinct CDR3 sequences, more than 20% seen once. V was clipped by 1 base and J by 2 bases; unmatched bases: 14. The V gene's germline CDR1 is SGDLS and CDR2 YYNGEE. CDR3 length equals 19 residues. The V call is TRBV9, the J call TRBJ2-3, with 9 bases identical to TRBD2. This sample comprised PBMCs, mostly from graft donor cells, obtained 360 days after TCRalphabeta/CD19-depleted stem cell transplant. The sequence was collected from a female patient between 2 and 15 years old who had a stem cell transplant for congenital amegakaryocytic thrombocytopenia, so the T cells may come from the graft donor. CDR3 region: CASSVNGGRALLSTDTQYF. Written as DNA, the CDR3 is TGTGCCAGCAGCGTAAATGGCGGGAGGGCACTTTTATCCACAGATACGCAGTATTTT.